This TCR beta chain stems from a study of blood T cell repertoires in COVID-19. Across the whole study: Spain, Italy and the United States supplied samples that represented acute and convalescent COVID-19. PBMCs, B-cell-depleted T cells, or T cells provided the cDNA or gDNA that made up the material.

Original processing methods: Amplification of reference gene primers was used by the study to estimate nucleated cell counts. Sequenced by immunoSEQ multiplex PCR; TCRdb stores in-frame clones only, minus some. That table supplies the V and J calls and clone size; D and trimming were determined from the DNA. The data show some 78,000 clones, 75% to 90% seen once. The sample holds a few counts of this clone. CDR1 and CDR2 from the germline V gene are SGHTA and FQGNSA. CDR3 size: 16 residues. The germline V and J ends were trimmed by 0 bases and 10 bases, with 16 bases remaining between them. The sample was peripheral blood. V and J are TRBV7-2 and TRBJ1-6; D possibly corresponds to TRBD1 (6 bases). This TCR was sampled from a man aged 45-60 years with active or convalescent COVID-19. The CDR3 is CASSLAGGGGLSPLHF. The CDR3 DNA sequence: TGTGCCAGCAGCTTAGCGGGTGGGGGGGGCTTATCACCCCTCCACTTT.